This TCR beta chain was sequenced for a study of blood T cell repertoires in COVID-19. Study details: Spain, Italy and the United States supplied samples that represented acute and convalescent COVID-19.

Trimming cost V 3 bases and J 4 bases, with 22 bases left between them. Germline V lookup: CDR1 MGHRA, CDR2 YSYEKL. The CDR3 spans 19 residues. Data came from immunoSEQ multiplex PCR; TCRdb stores just in-frame clones and leaves some out. The sample records roughly 200,000 clones, more than 80% being singletons. The source of this sequence is a woman in her 40s with COVID-19, enrolled during active disease. Sequencing input: peripheral blood. The chain employs TRBV4-1 and TRBJ1-6; D gene unclear. CDR3 residues: CASSHSYTDGGNYNSPLHF. In DNA form, the CDR3 reads TGCGCCAGCAGCCACAGTTACACCGACGGCGGAAATTATAATTCACCCCTCCACTTT.